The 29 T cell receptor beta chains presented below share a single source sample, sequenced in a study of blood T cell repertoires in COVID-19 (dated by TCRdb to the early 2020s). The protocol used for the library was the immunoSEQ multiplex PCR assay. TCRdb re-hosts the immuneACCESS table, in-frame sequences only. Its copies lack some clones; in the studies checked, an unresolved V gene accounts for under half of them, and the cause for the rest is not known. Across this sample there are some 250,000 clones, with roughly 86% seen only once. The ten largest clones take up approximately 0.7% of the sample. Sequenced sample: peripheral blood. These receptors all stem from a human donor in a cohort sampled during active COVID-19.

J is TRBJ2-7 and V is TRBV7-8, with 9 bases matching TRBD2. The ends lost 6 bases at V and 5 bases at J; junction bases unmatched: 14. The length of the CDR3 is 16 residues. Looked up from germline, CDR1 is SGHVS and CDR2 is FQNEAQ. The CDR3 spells CASSIGPGLAENEQYF. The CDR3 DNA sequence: TGTGCCAGCAGTATCGGACCGGGACTAGCTGAGAACGAGCAGTACTTC.

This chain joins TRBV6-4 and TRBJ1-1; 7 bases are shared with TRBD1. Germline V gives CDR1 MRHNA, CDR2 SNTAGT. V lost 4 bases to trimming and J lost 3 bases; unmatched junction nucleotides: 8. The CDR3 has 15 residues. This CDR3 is CASSAQAGGYTEAFF. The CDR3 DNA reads TGTGCCAGCAGTGCCCAGGCAGGGGGGTACACTGAAGCTTTCTTT.

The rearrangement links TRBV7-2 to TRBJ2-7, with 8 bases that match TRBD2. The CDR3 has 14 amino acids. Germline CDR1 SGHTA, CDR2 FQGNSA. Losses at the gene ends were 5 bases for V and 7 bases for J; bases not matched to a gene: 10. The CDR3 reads CASSTSGSQGEQYF. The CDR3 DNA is TGTGCCAGCAGCACCAGCGGGAGTCAGGGGGAGCAGTACTTC.

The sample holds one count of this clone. The CDR3 DNA reads TGTGCCAGCAGCTTGTATGGCAGGGAATATGGCTACACCTTC. Protein sequence: CASSLYGREYGYTF. V is TRBV5-6 and J is TRBJ1-2; D perhaps matches TRBD1 (5 bases). The length of the CDR3 is 14 residues. Trimming stripped 1 base from V and 5 bases from J, with 12 bases between. Germline CDR1 and CDR2: SGHDT and YYEEEE.

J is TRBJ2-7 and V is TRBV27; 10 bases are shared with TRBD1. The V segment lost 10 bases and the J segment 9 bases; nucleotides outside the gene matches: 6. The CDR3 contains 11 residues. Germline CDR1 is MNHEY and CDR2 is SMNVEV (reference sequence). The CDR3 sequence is CATGTGERQYF. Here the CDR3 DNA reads TGTGCCACCGGGACAGGGGAACGGCAGTACTTC.

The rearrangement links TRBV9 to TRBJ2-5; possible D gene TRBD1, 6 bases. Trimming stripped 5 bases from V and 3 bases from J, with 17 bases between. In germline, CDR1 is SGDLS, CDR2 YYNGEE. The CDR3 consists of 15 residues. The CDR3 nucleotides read TGTGCCAGCAGTCCCTGGGGGCGCGGAGAAGAGACCCAGTACTTC. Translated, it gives CASSPWGRGEETQYF.

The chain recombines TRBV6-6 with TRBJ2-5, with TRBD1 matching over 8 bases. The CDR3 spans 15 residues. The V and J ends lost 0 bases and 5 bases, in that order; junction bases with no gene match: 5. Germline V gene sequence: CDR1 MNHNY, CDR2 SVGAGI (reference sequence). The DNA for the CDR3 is TGTGCCAGCAGTTACTCGGGCAGGGGGCATGAGACCCAGTACTTC. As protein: CASSYSGRGHETQYF.

The CDR3 coding sequence is TGTGCCAGCAGCTTGGGCGGGAATGAAAAACTGTTTTTT. Translating it yields CASSLGGNEKLFF. This rearrangement joins TRBV5-5 to TRBJ1-4; D gene ambiguous. The CDR3 has 13 residues. CDR1 is SGHKS, CDR2 YYEKEE, per germline (reference sequence). Trimming took off 0 bases at V and 5 bases at J, with 5 bases between the two ends.

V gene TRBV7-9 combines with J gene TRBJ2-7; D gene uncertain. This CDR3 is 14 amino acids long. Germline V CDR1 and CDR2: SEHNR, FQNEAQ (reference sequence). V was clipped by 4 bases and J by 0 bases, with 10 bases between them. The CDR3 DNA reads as TGTGCCAGCAGCTCCATCTCGAGCTCCTACGAGCAGTACTTC. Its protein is CASSSISSSYEQYF.

DNA for the CDR3: TGTGCCAGCAGCTCGTACGGGGGGGCGTATGAGCAGTTCTTC. It translates to CASSSYGGAYEQFF. The chain employs TRBV11-2 and TRBJ2-1; 8 bases fit TRBD2. After removal of 4 bases from V and 8 bases from J, the junction contained 7 bases not matched to a gene. CDR1 is SGHAT and CDR2 is FQNNGV in the germline V gene. The CDR3 is 14 amino acids.

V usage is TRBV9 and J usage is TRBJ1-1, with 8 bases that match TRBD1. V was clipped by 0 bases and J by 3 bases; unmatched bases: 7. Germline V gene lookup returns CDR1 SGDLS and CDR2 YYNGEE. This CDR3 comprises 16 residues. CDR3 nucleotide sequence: TGTGCCAGCAGCGTAGATAGTAGGGGACAGGACACTGAAGCTTTCTTT. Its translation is CASSVDSRGQDTEAFF.

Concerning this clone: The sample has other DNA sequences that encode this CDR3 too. CDR3 coding DNA: TGTGCCTGGGACAGAAGCTCTGGGGCCAACGTCCTGACTTTC. This sequence encodes CAWDRSSGANVLTF. V gene TRBV30 combines with J gene TRBJ2-6; weak D call: TRBD1 (5 bases). This CDR3 contains 14 residues. Between the trimmed V and J ends, which lost 5 bases and 0 bases, there was a span of 8 bases. Germline CDR1 is GTSNPN and CDR2 is SVGIG (reference sequence).

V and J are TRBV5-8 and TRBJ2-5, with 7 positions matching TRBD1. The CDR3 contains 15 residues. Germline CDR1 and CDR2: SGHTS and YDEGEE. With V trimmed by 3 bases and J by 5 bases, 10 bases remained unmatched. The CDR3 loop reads CASSSGDSPTETQYF. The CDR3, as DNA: TGTGCCAGCAGCTCCGGGGACAGCCCTACGGAGACCCAGTACTTC.

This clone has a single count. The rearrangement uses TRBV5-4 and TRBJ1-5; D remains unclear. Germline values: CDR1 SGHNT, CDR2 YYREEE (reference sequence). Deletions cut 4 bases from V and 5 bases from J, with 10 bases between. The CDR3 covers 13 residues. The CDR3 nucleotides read TGTGCCAGCAGCCCCCAGGAATATCAGCCCCAGCATTTT. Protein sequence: CASSPQEYQPQHF.

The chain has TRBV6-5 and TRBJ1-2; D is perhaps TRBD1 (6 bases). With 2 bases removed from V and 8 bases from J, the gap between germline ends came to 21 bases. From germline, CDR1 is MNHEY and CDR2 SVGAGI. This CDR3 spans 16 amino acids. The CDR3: CASSYDWKSGVGGYTF. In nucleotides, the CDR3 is TGTGCCAGCAGTTACGACTGGAAATCAGGGGTAGGCGGCTACACCTTC.

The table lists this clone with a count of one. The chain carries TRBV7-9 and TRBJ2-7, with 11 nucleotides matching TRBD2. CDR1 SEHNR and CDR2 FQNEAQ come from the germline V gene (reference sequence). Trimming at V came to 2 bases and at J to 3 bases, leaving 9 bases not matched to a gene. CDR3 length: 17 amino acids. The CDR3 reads CASSLPHSGRDIYEQYF. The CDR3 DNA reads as TGTGCCAGCAGCTTACCTCATAGCGGGAGGGATATCTACGAGCAGTACTTC.

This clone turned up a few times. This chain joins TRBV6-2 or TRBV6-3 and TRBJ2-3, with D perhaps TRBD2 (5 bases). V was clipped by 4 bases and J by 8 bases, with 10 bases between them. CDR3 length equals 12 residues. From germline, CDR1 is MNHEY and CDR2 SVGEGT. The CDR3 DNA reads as TGTGCCAGCAGTTCGGACTCCGGTACGCAGTATTTT. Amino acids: CASSSDSGTQYF.

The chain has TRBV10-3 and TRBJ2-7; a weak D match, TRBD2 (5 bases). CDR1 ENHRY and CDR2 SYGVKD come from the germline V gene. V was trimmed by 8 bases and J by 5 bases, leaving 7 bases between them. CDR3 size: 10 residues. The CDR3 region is CAIGLDEQYF. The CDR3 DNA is TGTGCCATCGGACTGGACGAGCAGTACTTC.

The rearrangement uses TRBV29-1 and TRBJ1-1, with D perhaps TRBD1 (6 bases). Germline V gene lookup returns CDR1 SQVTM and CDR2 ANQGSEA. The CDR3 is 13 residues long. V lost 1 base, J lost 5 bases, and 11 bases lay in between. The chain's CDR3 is CSVEGTRGTEAFF. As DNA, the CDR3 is TGCAGCGTTGAAGGGACGAGGGGGACTGAAGCTTTCTTT.

CDR3 protein: CAWKREGDTQYF. CDR3 DNA: TGTGCCTGGAAGCGGGAAGGCGATACGCAGTATTTT. The rearrangement uses TRBV30 and TRBJ2-3; 7 bases line up with TRBD2. Germline V gene lookup returns CDR1 GTSNPN and CDR2 SVGIG (reference sequence). The CDR3 contains 12 residues. V trimming: 4 bases; J trimming: 6 bases; junction bases outside the gene matches: 4. Full variable domain (remainder filled in from reference TRBV30 and TRBJ2-3): SQTIHQWPATLVQPVGSPLSLECTVEGTSNPNLYWYRQAAGRGLQLLFYSVGIGQISSEVPQNLSASRPQDRQFILSSKKLLLSDSGFYLCAWKREGDTQYFGPGTRLTVL.

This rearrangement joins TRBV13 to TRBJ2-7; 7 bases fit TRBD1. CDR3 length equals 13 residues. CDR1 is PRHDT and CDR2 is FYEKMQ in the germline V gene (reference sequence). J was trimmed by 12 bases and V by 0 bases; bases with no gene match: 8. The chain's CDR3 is CASSLGTGIKAYF. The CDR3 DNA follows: TGTGCCAGCAGCTTAGGGACAGGGATAAAGGCGTACTTC. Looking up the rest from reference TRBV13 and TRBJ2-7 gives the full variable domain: AAGVIQSPRHLIKEKRETATLKCYPIPRHDTVYWYQQGPGQDPQFLISFYEKMQSDKGSIPDRFSAQQFSDYHSELNMSSLELGDSALYFCASSLGTGIKAYFGPGTRLTVT.

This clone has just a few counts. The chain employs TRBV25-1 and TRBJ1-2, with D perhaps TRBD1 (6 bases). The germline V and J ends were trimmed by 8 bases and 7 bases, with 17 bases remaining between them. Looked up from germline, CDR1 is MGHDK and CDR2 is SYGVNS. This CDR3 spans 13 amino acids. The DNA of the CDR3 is TGTGCCAGCGGGGGCAGGGGCCTTACTGGCTACACCTTC. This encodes CASGGRGLTGYTF.

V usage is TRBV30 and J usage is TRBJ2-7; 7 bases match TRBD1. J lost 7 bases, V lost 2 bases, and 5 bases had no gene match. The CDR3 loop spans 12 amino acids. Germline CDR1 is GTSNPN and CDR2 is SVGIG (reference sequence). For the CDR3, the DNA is TGTGCCTGGAGTACAGGGGTCCGGGAGCAGTACTTC. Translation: CAWSTGVREQYF.

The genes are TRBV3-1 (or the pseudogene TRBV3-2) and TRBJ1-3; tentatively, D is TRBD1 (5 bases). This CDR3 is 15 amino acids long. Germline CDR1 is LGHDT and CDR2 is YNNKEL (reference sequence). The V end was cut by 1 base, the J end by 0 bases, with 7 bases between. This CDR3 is CASSQADSSGNTIYF. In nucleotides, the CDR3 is TGTGCCAGCAGCCAAGCTGACAGCTCTGGAAACACCATATATTTT.

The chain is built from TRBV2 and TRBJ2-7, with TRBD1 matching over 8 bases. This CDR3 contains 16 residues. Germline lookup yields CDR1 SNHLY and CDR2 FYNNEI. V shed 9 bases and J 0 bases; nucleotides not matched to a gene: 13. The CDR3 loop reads CARGQGQGPHSYEQYF. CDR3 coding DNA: TGTGCCAGAGGGCAAGGACAGGGCCCCCACTCCTACGAGCAGTACTTC.

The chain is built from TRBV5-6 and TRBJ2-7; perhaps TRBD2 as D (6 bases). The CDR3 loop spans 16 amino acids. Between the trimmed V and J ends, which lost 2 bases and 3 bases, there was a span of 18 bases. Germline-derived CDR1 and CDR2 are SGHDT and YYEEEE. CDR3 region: CASSFPTGEDYYEQYF. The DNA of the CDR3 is TGTGCCAGCAGCTTTCCGACCGGGGAGGACTACTACGAGCAGTACTTC.

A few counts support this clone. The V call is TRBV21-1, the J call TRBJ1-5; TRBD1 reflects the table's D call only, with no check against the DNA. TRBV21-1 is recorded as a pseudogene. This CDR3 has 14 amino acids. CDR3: CARGFQGSNQPQHF. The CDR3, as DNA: TGTGCCAGGGGGTTCCAGGGGTCGAATCAGCCCCAGCATTTT.

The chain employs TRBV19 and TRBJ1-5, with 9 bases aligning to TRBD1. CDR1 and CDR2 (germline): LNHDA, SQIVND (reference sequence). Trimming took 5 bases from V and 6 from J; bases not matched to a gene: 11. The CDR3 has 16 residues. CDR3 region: CASSPKTGGNRQPQHF. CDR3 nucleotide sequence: TGTGCCAGTAGTCCAAAAACAGGGGGCAATCGTCAGCCCCAGCATTTT. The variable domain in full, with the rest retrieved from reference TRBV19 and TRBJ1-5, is DGGITQSPKYLFRKEGQNVTLSCEQNLNHDAMYWYRQDPGQGLRLIYYSQIVNDFQKGDIAEGYSVSREKKESFPLTVTSAQKNPTAFYLCASSPKTGGNRQPQHFGDGTRLSIL.

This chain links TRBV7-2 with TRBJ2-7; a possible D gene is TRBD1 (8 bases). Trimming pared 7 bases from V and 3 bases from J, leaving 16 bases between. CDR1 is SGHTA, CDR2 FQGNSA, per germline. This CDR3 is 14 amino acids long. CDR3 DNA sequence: TGTGCCAGCAACAGGGGGGGTGCGTACTACGAGCAGTACTTC. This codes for CASNRGGAYYEQYF.